The clone carrying this T cell receptor beta chain was observed at least ten times. Antigen unknown. V was trimmed by 6 bases and J by 4 bases, leaving 15 bases between them. The CDR3 contains 14 residues. Beta-chain TCR CDR3 regions were amplified from RNA transcripts. The first-round RT-PCR employed HTBI primers together with the Qiagen OneStep RT-PCR kit. A multiplex PCR was then performed as the second round. TCRdb passed the multiplex PCR reads through MiXCR, listing each CDR3 protein once. The data show more than 1,000,000 distinct CDR3 sequences, about two fifths seen once. This record comes from a study of Graves' ophthalmopathy and Graves' hyperthyroidism. Study-wide results and limits: A roughly 83% specificity and about 88% sensitivity were achieved by a 13-signature model that separated ophthalmopathy from stable hyperthyroidism.

The sample consisted of peripheral blood or thyroid tissue (not recorded which). The TCR comes from an adult man with Graves' hyperthyroidism. The genes are TRBV12-3 or TRBV12-4 and TRBJ2-5; D possibly corresponds to TRBD1 (6 bases). CDR3 residues: CASRHQGNGETQYF. The CDR3 DNA reads as TGTGCCAGCAGGCATCAGGGGAACGGAGAGACCCAGTACTTC.